The clone carrying this T cell receptor beta chain was seen repeatedly, ten times or more. Its antigen is unidentified. This record comes from a study of prognosis after radiotherapy for stage I lung cancer. Whole-study results and caveats: Following stereotactic body radiation therapy, patients who went on to develop distant metastases had lower Shannon entropy. Patients' TRBV and TRBJ gene usage reportedly differed by presence or absence of metastases.

TCR beta CDR3 was amplified from genomic DNA by two-round multiplex PCR. Primers specific to each TRBV and TRBJ gene drove first-round PCR. TCRdb reprocessed the multiplex PCR reads with MiXCR, giving one entry per CDR3 protein. Of about 59,000 distinct CDR3 sequences listed, about 25% are singletons. Germline-derived CDR1 and CDR2 are SGHRS and YFSETQ. The CDR3 sequence is 13 residues long. V lost 4 bases and J lost 0, with 7 bases in between. This receptor was taken from a donor over 45 with non-small cell lung cancer. V gene TRBV5-1 combines with J gene TRBJ1-1; no definite D call. This material consisted of PBMCs, taken before or after stereotactic body radiation therapy (not recorded which). The CDR3 coding sequence is TGCGCCAGCAGCCCCGGATTGAACACTGAAGCTTTCTTT. This sequence encodes CASSPGLNTEAFF.